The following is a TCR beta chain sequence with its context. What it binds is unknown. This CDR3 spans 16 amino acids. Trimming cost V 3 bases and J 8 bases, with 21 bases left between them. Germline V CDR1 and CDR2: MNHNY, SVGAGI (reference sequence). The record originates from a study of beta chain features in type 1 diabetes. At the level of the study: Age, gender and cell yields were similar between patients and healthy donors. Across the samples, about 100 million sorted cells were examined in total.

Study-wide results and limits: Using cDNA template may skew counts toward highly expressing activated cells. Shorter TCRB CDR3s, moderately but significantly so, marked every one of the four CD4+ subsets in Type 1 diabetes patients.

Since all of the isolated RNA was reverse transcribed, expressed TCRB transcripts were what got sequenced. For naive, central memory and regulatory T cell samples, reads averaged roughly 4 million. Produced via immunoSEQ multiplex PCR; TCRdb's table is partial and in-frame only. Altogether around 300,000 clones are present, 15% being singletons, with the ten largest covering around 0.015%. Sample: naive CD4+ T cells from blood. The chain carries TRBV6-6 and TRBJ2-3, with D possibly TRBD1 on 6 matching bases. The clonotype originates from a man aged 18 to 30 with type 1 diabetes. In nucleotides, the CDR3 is TGTGCCAGCAGTTATCTTCGACAGGCTAGGGGACCTACGCAGTATTTT. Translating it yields CASSYLRQARGPTQYF.